This T cell receptor (beta chain) was captured in a study of metastatic and nonmetastatic thyroid tumors. About the study: The authors compared repertoires across blood and tumor or nodule tissue from malignant and benign thyroid patients.

Study outcomes and limitations: Benign nodules reportedly had significantly lower TCR beta diversity than malignant thyroid tumors in blood and tumor.

Thyroid surgery was performed in patients who had received no treatment beforehand. A word on this clone: The target antigen is unknown.

TCRdb reanalyzed the PCR reads via MiXCR. The table shows fewer than 20,000 clones, with roughly 21% occurring only once. This TCR was recovered from a female donor with papillary thyroid cancer or a benign thyroid nodule (not recorded which). Some clones in this sample may be carry-over from other donors' samples. Sample: adjacent normal tissue.

CDR3 sequence reads: CASSHSGIVYF. The CDR3 nucleotides are TGTGCCAGCAGCCATAGCGGGATTGTGTACTTC. V usage is TRBV7-8 and J usage is TRBJ2-7, with 8 bases identical to TRBD2. V gave up 5 bases and J gave up 12 bases; unmatched junction bases: 6. The CDR3 loop spans 11 amino acids. Germline V gene data show CDR1 as SGHVS and CDR2 as FQNEAQ.